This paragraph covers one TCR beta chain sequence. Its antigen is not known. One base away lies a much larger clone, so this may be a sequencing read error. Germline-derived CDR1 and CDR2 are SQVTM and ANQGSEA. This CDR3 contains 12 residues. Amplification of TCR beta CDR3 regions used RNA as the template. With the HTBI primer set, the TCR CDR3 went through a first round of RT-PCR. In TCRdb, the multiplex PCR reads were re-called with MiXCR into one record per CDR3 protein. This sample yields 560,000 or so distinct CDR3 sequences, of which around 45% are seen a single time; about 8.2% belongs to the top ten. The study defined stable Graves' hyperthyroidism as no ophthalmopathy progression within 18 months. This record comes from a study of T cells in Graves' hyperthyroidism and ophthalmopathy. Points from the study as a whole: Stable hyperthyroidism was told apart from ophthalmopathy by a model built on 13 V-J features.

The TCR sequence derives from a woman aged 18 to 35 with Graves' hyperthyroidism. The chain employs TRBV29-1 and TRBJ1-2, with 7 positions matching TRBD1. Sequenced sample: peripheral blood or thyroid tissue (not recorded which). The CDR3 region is CSVLGQNYSYTF. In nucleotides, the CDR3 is TGCAGCGTTCTGGGACAGAACTATAGCTACACCTTC.